This T cell receptor beta chain came from a study of blood T cell repertoires in COVID-19 (dated by TCRdb to 2020 to 2022). Describing the broader study: The collaborator samples originated in the United States, Italy and Spain and spanned the acute and convalescent phases of COVID-19. The sample metadata nearly always contained a de-identified subject ID, COVID-19 status, age in years and sex. The samples were drawn from the first 160 participants of the ongoing ImmuneRACE study and from under 1,500 subjects provided by 6 global collaborators. A freely available public database, intended as a resource for researchers studying the immune response to SARS-CoV-2, is where the repertoires were released. The prospective study material was composed of cDNA or gDNA derived from T cells, B-cell-depleted T cells, or PBMCs. Where available, HLA class I and class II types were taken from metadata supplied by the sample provider and were not determined by assay-based typing. The dataset comprised deeply sampled blood TCRbeta repertoires from subjects exposed to, actively infected with, or recovered from COVID-19. Results and caveats for the whole study, not just this receptor: How much clinical and demographic metadata was included differed by source and by participant, and the metadata was provided uncurated.

As regards this clone: No antigen is known for it. Per-base quality was not reported, and no clone a single base away is much larger than it.

Whole blood was collected in K2EDTA tubes by collaborating institutions according to the institutions' own protocols. For TCRbeta analysis, collaborator samples were shipped as frozen whole blood, as isolated PBMCs, or as DNA extracted from either sample type. TCRbeta CDR3 regions were amplified from genomic DNA using the immunoSEQ Assay, a bias-controlled multiplex PCR. Under the source paper's analysis protocol: The number of nucleated cells in each sample was estimated from the amplification of reference gene primers within the assay. To quantify the absolute abundance of each unique TCRbeta CDR3 rearrangement, sequence reads were collapsed and filtered. For each sample, productive Simpson clonality was calculated as the square root of Simpson's diversity index over productive rearrangements. The immuneACCESS repertoire file appears here via TCRdb, limited to in-frame rearrangements. These files lack a portion of the clones; in checked studies, under half of the deficit traces to unresolved V genes, and the cause of the others is not known. V, J and clone size are those of that table, while D and trimming were read from the DNA. For this sample the table gives 95,000 to 150,000 clones, of which roughly 75% were detected only once. Jointly, the top ten make up 16% of the sample.

Sample: peripheral blood. This receptor was taken from a man aged 55 to 70 with active or convalescent COVID-19.

The base sequence is TGTGCCAGCATACCAGCGGGTGCCTTTCACAATGAGCAGTTCTTC. This codes for CASIPAGAFHNEQFF. The chain is encoded by TRBV7-9 joined to TRBJ2-1; 6 matching bases give a weak D call of TRBD2. There are 15 amino acids in the CDR3, from cysteine to phenylalanine inclusive. CDR3 DNA is the only sequence kept; it has 45 bases, read in frame from the first base. At the junction V is shortened by 7 bases and J by 5 bases, with 18 bases in between. From a lookup of the germline V gene (reference sequence), CDR1 and CDR2 are SEHNR and FQNEAQ.